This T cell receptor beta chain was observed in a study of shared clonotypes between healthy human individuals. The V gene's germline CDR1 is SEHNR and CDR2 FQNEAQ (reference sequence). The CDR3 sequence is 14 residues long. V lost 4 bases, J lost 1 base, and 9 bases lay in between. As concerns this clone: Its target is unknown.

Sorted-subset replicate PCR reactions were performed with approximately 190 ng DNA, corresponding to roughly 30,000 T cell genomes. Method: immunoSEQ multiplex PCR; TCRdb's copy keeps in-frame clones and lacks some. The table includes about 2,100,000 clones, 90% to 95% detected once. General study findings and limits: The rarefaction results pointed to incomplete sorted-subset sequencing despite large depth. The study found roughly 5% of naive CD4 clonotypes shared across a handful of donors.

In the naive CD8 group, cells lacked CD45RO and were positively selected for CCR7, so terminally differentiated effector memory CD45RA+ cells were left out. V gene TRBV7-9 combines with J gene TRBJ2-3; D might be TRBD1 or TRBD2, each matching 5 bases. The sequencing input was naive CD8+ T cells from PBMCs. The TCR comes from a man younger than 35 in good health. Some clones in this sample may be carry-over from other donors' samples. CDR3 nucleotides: TGTGCCAGCAGCTCCAGGGACGGCACAGATACGCAGTATTTT. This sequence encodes CASSSRDGTDTQYF.